This T cell receptor beta chain was identified during a study of early T cells in non-severe SARS-CoV-2 infection. TCRdb fed the 5' RACE reads into MiXCR, producing one record per CDR3 protein. The table has some 32,000 distinct CDR3 sequences, around 6% seen once. Trimming left V 7 bases short and J 4 bases short, with 10 bases between. The CDR3 contains 13 residues. Germline values: CDR1 SNHLY, CDR2 FYNNEI. This receptor was taken from an adult who was a healthcare worker with PCR-confirmed SARS-CoV-2 infection or an uninfected control (not recorded which). Sequencing was carried out using whole blood. The V and J genes are TRBV2 and TRBJ2-2; D gene ambiguous. DNA for the CDR3: TGTGCCAGCAATGGCTACCTCACCGGGGAGCTGTTTTTT. Protein product: CASNGYLTGELFF.